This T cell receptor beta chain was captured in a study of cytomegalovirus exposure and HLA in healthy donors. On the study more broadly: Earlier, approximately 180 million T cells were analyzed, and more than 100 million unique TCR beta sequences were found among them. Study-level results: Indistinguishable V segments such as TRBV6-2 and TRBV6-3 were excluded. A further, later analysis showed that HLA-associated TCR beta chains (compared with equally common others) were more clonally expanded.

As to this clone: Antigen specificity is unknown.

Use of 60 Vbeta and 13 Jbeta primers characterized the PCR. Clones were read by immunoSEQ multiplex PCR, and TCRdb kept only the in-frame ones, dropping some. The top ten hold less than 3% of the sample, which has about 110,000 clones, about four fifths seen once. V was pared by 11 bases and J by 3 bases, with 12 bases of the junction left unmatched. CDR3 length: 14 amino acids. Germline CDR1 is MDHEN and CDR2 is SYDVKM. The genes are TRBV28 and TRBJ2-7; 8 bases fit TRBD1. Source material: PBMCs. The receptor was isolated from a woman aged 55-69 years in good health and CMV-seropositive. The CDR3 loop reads CASRPGQVSYEQYF. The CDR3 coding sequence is TGTGCCTCCCGTCCGGGACAGGTTAGCTACGAGCAGTACTTC. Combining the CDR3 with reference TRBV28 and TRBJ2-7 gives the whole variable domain DVKVTQSSRYLVKRTGEKVFLECVQDMDHENMFWYRQDPGLGLRLIYFSYDVKMKEKGDIPEGYSVSREKKERFSLILESASTNQTSMYLCASRPGQVSYEQYFGPGTRLTVT.